The 2 T cell receptor beta chains reported below all come from one sample, sequenced in a study of blood T cell repertoires in COVID-19. Sequenced by immunoSEQ multiplex PCR; TCRdb stores in-frame clones only, minus some. This sample has 200,000 to 300,000 clones, with 88% found just once. The sequenced sample consisted of peripheral blood. The receptors were gathered from a man older than 75 with acute or convalescent COVID-19.

The genes are TRBV7-9 and TRBJ2-1, with 8 bases matching TRBD1. The CDR3 has 15 amino acids. V lost 5 bases to trimming and J lost 4 bases; unmatched junction nucleotides: 7. Per the germline V gene, CDR1 is SEHNR and CDR2 is FQNEAQ (reference sequence). CDR3 loop: CASSRQGLPYNEQFF. The CDR3 DNA reads TGTGCCAGCAGCCGACAGGGGCTACCTTACAATGAGCAGTTCTTC.

V usage is TRBV7-2 and J usage is TRBJ2-7, with TRBD2 matching over 10 bases. Losses at the gene ends were 0 bases for V and 3 bases for J; bases not matched to a gene: 2. Germline lookup yields CDR1 SGHTA and CDR2 FQGNSA. This CDR3 comprises 15 residues. The CDR3 nucleotides are TGTGCCAGCAGCTTAGCGGCTAGCGGGGGCTACGAGCAGTACTTC. It specifies CASSLAASGGYEQYF.